This TCR beta chain stems from a study of neurological immune-mediated disorders. Turning to this clonotype: Antigen: not known.

The cDNA was synthesized by 5'RACE incorporating 10-nucleotide random UMIs. TCRdb re-called the 5' RACE reads through MiXCR, storing one row per CDR3 protein. The sample gives about 62,000 distinct CDR3 sequences, 3.7% of which show up once; around 2.1% is in the top ten. General study findings and limits: The multiple sclerosis repertoire cluster was not associated with any clinical or MRI feature. The greatest degree of TCR clonal expansion was observed in HTLV-1-associated myelopathy, with the lowest in multiple sclerosis, below that of healthy controls. Phylogenetic grouping assigned the repertoires of 18 of 34 multiple sclerosis patients to a single related-CDR3 cluster, representing a possible signature.

CDR1 and CDR2 (germline): SGHRS, YFSETQ. V gave up 0 bases and J gave up 2 bases; unmatched junction bases: 4. This CDR3 contains 15 residues. The material sequenced was PBMCs. This receptor was taken from a woman between 50 and 59 years old with multiple sclerosis. The chain employs TRBV5-1 and TRBJ1-2; TRBD1 matches at 7 bases. The CDR3 sequence is CASSLATGTNYGYTF. CDR3 DNA sequence: TGCGCCAGCAGCTTGGCGACAGGGACGAACTATGGCTACACCTTC.